Presented here are 24 T cell receptor beta chains from one specimen sequenced in a study of blood T cell repertoires in COVID-19. Assay: immunoSEQ multiplex PCR; the TCRdb copy retains only in-frame clones and omits some. The sample has approximately 93,000 clones; around 86% are singletons. Sequencing was carried out using peripheral blood. The receptors derive from a human donor in a cohort sampled during active COVID-19.

This clone was picked up a small number of times. V is TRBV6-2 or TRBV6-3 and J is TRBJ2-1; TRBD2 agrees at 11 bases. V gave up 0 bases and J gave up 4 bases; unmatched junction bases: 5. The V gene's germline CDR1 is MNHEY and CDR2 SVGEGT. CDR3 length: 17 residues. CDR3: CASSYSPSGGLYNEQFF. The DNA for the CDR3 is TGTGCCAGCAGTTACTCTCCTAGCGGGGGGCTTTACAATGAGCAGTTCTTC.

Here the CDR3 reads CASSLAVLNTEAFF. The CDR3 coding sequence is TGTGCCAGCAGCTTAGCGGTCCTGAACACTGAAGCTTTCTTT. The chain uses TRBV11-2 and TRBJ1-1; D gene ambiguous. Germline CDR1 SGHAT, CDR2 FQNNGV. Between the trimmed V and J ends, which lost 1 base and 0 bases, there was a span of 6 bases. The CDR3 is made up of 14 amino acids.

In regard to this clone: One junction end disagrees with the germline gene, perhaps due to a read error. The V call is TRBV5-1, the J call TRBJ2-7, with 14 bases matching TRBD2. There are 16 residues in the CDR3. Germline V gene data show CDR1 as SGHRS and CDR2 as YFSETQ. CDR3 region: CARSLGGLAGAGEQYF. CDR3 nucleotide sequence: TGCGCCCGCAGCTTGGGGGGACTAGCGGGGGCTGGCGAGCAGTACTTC. Using reference TRBV5-1 and TRBJ2-7 for the parts outside the CDR3, the full variable domain is KAGVTQTPRYLIKTRGQQVTLSCSPISGHRSVSWYQQTPGQGLQFLFEYFSETQRNKGNFPGRFSGRQFSNSRSEMNVSTLELGDSALYLCARSLGGLAGAGEQYFGPGTRLTVT.

The chain has TRBV28 and TRBJ1-1; D not certain. The CDR3 runs 14 residues. CDR1 is MDHEN, CDR2 SYDVKM, per germline. Deletions cut 7 bases from V and 0 bases from J, with 12 bases between. CDR3 coding DNA: TGTGCCAGCACCGAGACACTCATGAACACTGAAGCTTTCTTT. Protein sequence: CASTETLMNTEAFF.

Comment on this clone: One junction end does not reproduce the germline sequence, and a read error may be involved. The V gene is TRBV19, the J gene TRBJ2-1; 14 nucleotides match TRBD2. This CDR3 contains 13 residues. Per germline, CDR1 LNHDA and CDR2 SQIVND (reference sequence). In nucleotides, the CDR3 is TGTGCCAGTAGTATGACTAGCGGGAGGGTGTATCTCTTC. This sequence encodes CASSMTSGRVYLF.

V usage is TRBV5-3 and J usage is TRBJ2-1, with D unresolved. TRBV5-3 is placed among ORFs of uncertain function. The V gene lost 2 bases and the J gene lost 8 bases, with 2 bases spanning the gap. The CDR3 length is 10 residues. The CDR3 DNA reads TGTGCCAGAAGCTTCTATGAGCAGTTCTTC. Its protein is CARSFYEQFF.

For the CDR3, the DNA is TGTGCCAGCAGGGATCTACCAATGAGGGCCTACGAGCAGTACTTC. This gives the protein CASRDLPMRAYEQYF. The rearrangement joins TRBV7-2 to TRBJ2-7; D is perhaps TRBD2 (5 bases). V was cut by 6 bases and J by 2 bases, with 17 bases left in between. Germline CDR1 reads SGHTA; CDR2 reads FQGNSA. The length of the CDR3 is 15 residues.

This rearrangement joins TRBV19 to TRBJ1-1; 8 bases are a match to TRBD1. This CDR3 is 15 amino acids long. The germline CDR1 and CDR2 sequences are LNHDA and SQIVND (reference sequence). Germline trimming cut 3 bases from V and 1 base from J; bases unmatched to any gene: 4. The CDR3 spells CASSIDRGWNTEAFF. CDR3 DNA sequence: TGTGCCAGTAGTATCGACAGGGGATGGAACACTGAAGCTTTCTTT.

The V and J genes are TRBV5-4 and TRBJ2-5, with TRBD2 matching 8 bases. Unmatched junction bases numbered 9, after V lost 1 base and J lost 1 base. The CDR3 has 17 residues. Germline CDR1 reads SGHNT; CDR2 reads YYREEE (reference sequence). The CDR3 protein is CASSLRVPTSAQETQYF. The CDR3 DNA is TGTGCCAGCAGCTTGAGAGTCCCGACTAGCGCCCAAGAGACCCAGTACTTC.

V and J are TRBV16 and TRBJ1-1, with D uncertain. The CDR3 loop spans 11 amino acids. Trimming left V 2 bases short and J 8 bases short, with 6 bases between. CDR1 KGHSY and CDR2 FQNENV come from the germline V gene. In nucleotides, the CDR3 is TGTGCCAGCAGCCAAGAGGTGGAAGCTTTCTTT. Amino acid sequence: CASSQEVEAFF.

The gene calls are TRBV2 and TRBJ2-1; TRBD2 is a possible D gene (5 bases). The CDR3 is 14 residues long. Deletions cut 3 bases from V and 7 bases from J, with 13 bases between. Per the germline V gene, CDR1 is SNHLY and CDR2 is FYNNEI. The CDR3 DNA is TGTGCCAGCAGTGATGAGTGGGAGAGGAATGAGCAGTTCTTC. This encodes CASSDEWERNEQFF.

This chain links TRBV19 with TRBJ2-7; D not certain. The V end was cut by 3 bases, the J end by 0 bases, with 3 bases between. The CDR3 consists of 12 residues. The germline gives CDR1 LNHDA, CDR2 SQIVND (reference sequence). The CDR3 nucleotides are TGTGCCAGTAGTATCGGCTCCTACGAGCAGTACTTC. Residues: CASSIGSYEQYF.

J is TRBJ1-4 and V is TRBV30, with D unclear. CDR1 is GTSNPN and CDR2 is SVGIG in the germline V gene (reference sequence). This CDR3 has 13 amino acids. V dropped 4 bases and J dropped 4 bases, with 10 bases sitting between them. The CDR3 DNA is TGTGCCTGGACCGTACAGCATAATGAAAAACTGTTTTTT. Translation gives CAWTVQHNEKLFF.

V is TRBV3-1 (or the pseudogene TRBV3-2) and J is TRBJ1-4, with D tentatively TRBD1 (5 bases). The CDR3 length is 16 residues. Trimming took 7 bases from V and 8 from J, leaving 23 bases between them. CDR1 is LGHDT, CDR2 YNNKEL, per germline (reference sequence). In DNA, the CDR3 is TGTGCCAGCAAAGACGAACGGGACTTAACGGCCGAAAAACTGTTTTTT. This translates into CASKDERDLTAEKLFF.

The chain is built from TRBV10-3 and TRBJ2-7; TRBD1 might be the D (5 bases). This CDR3 contains 14 residues. CDR1 is ENHRY, CDR2 SYGVKD, per germline. V lost 8 bases to trimming and J lost 5 bases, with 19 bases between them. The CDR3 reads CAIESPGNLHEQYF. The CDR3 region has the DNA TGTGCCATCGAATCACCAGGGAATCTCCACGAGCAGTACTTC.

V and J are TRBV6-1 and TRBJ2-5, with 9 bases lining up with TRBD1. CDR1 is MNHNS and CDR2 is SASEGT in the germline V gene. V dropped 1 base and J dropped 7; count of bases not matched to a gene: 4. This CDR3 has 14 residues. The CDR3 nucleotides are TGTGCCAGCAGTGAAGGGGACAGGGTTGGGACCCAGTACTTC. Its protein product is CASSEGDRVGTQYF.

The V gene is TRBV9, the J gene TRBJ2-1; the match to TRBD2 covers 9 bases. CDR1 is SGDLS, CDR2 YYNGEE, per germline. This CDR3 is built from 17 residues. Losses at the gene ends were 2 bases for V and 1 base for J; bases not matched to a gene: 7. CDR3 protein: CASSVSGRWGSYNEQFF. The CDR3 nucleotides are TGTGCCAGCAGCGTGAGCGGGAGGTGGGGGTCCTACAATGAGCAGTTCTTC.

The rearrangement uses TRBV10-1 and TRBJ2-3, with 12 bases matching TRBD2. Germline V lookup: CDR1 WNHNN, CDR2 SYGVQD (reference sequence). The CDR3 length is 13 residues. V lost 8 bases, J lost 5 bases, and 2 bases stayed unmatched. CDR3 protein: CASGLAGKDTQYF. The CDR3 DNA sequence: TGCGCCAGCGGACTAGCGGGAAAAGATACGCAGTATTTT.

The CDR3 loop reads CASSPGTSGILTDTQYF. The CDR3 nucleotides read TGTGCCAGCTCACCGGGGACTAGCGGGATTTTGACAGATACGCAGTATTTT. The chain couples TRBV18 to TRBJ2-3; 13 bases line up with TRBD2. Germline CDR1 reads KGHSH; CDR2 reads LQKENI. V trimming: 3 bases; J trimming: 3 bases; junction bases outside the gene matches: 6. CDR3 length equals 17 residues.

As concerns this clone: The junction departs from germline at one end; a sequencing error may be responsible. The V gene is TRBV19, the J gene TRBJ2-1, with D tentatively TRBD2 (6 bases). Germline V lookup: CDR1 LNHDA, CDR2 SQIVND (reference sequence). This CDR3 comprises 14 residues. The CDR3 here is CASSMGDSFNEQFF. The CDR3 DNA is TGTGCCAGTAGTATGGGGGACTCCTTCAATGAGCAGTTCTTC.

This clone was detected many times. V is TRBV7-8 and J is TRBJ2-7; 8 nucleotides align to TRBD2. This CDR3 has 16 amino acids. V gave up 1 base and J gave up 6 bases; unmatched junction bases: 11. Looked up from germline, CDR1 is SGHVS and CDR2 is FQNEAQ. In nucleotides, the CDR3 is TGTGCCAGCAGCTTAGGGGTGGGACTAGGGGGTCTCGAGCAGTACTTC. This translates into CASSLGVGLGGLEQYF.

This clone has just one count. CDR3 loop: CASSPGQGVGNTIYF. The CDR3 bases are TGTGCCAGCAGCCCCGGACAGGGGGTTGGAAACACCATATATTTT. V is TRBV3-1 (or the pseudogene TRBV3-2) and J is TRBJ1-3; TRBD1 aligns across 10 bases. V lost 4 bases to trimming and J lost 3 bases; unmatched junction nucleotides: 3. The germline CDR1 and CDR2 sequences are LGHDT and YNNKEL (reference sequence). There are 15 residues in the CDR3.

This chain uses TRBV28 with TRBJ1-5; D may be TRBD1 (5 bases). The V and J ends lost 6 bases and 3 bases respectively, with 15 bases between them. CDR3 length equals 15 residues. Germline lookup yields CDR1 MDHEN and CDR2 SYDVKM. CDR3 loop: CASSHLTTANQPQHF. The DNA for the CDR3 is TGTGCCAGCAGCCACTTGACGACAGCCAATCAGCCCCAGCATTTT.

The chain combines TRBV6-5 with TRBJ2-5; 7 bases agree with TRBD2. The CDR3 is made up of 14 amino acids. Germline CDR1 and CDR2: MNHEY and SVGAGI. The trim removed 8 bases at V and 4 bases at J, leaving 10 bases unmatched. DNA for the CDR3: TGTGCCAGCCTAGCGGAGGGGAGGCGAGAGACCCAGTACTTC. It is translated as CASLAEGRRETQYF.